This entry lists 14 T cell receptor beta chains sequenced from one sample in a study of cytomegalovirus exposure and HLA in healthy donors. The PCR had 60 Vbeta and 13 Jbeta primers. The assay was immunoSEQ multiplex PCR, and TCRdb's table has in-frame clones only and misses some. This sample has around 94,000 clones, with 77% found just once. Source material: PBMCs. Receptors originate from a woman in her forties in good health and CMV-seronegative.

The chain links TRBV7-9 to TRBJ2-5; maybe TRBD2 (6 bases). This CDR3 region has 14 residues. Germline CDR1 SEHNR, CDR2 FQNEAQ (reference sequence). V lost 5 bases, J lost 5 bases, and 15 bases lay in between. This chain's CDR3 is CASSRGGAGETQYF. CDR3 bases: TGTGCCAGCAGCCGTGGCGGGGCCGGGGAGACCCAGTACTTC.

This clone was detected only once. V and J are TRBV7-2 and TRBJ2-7; 12 bases line up with TRBD2. Germline-derived CDR1 and CDR2 are SGHTA and FQGNSA. J gave up 5 bases and V 8 bases, and 1 base lay outside the gene matches. The CDR3 is 12 amino acids. CDR3 in amino acids: CASRLAGDEQYF. The CDR3 bases are TGTGCCAGCCGACTAGCGGGGGACGAGCAGTACTTC.

CDR3 in DNA: TGTGCCAGCAGCTGGGGGACGGGAGGAGGTAATTCACCCCTCCACTTT. Protein: CASSWGTGGGNSPLHF. The V gene is TRBV5-6, the J gene TRBJ1-6; D may be TRBD1 (5 bases). The CDR3 length is 16 residues. The V end lost 3 bases, the J end lost 6 bases, and 16 bases lay between the germline ends. The germline CDR1 and CDR2 sequences are SGHDT and YYEEEE.

This chain connects TRBV4-1 to TRBJ2-2; D not resolved. Trimming pared 4 bases from V and 5 bases from J, leaving 11 bases between. Germline V gives CDR1 MGHRA, CDR2 YSYEKL. CDR3 size: 14 residues. The CDR3 protein is CASSRNLGTGELFF. The CDR3 DNA is TGCGCCAGCAGCCGAAATCTAGGAACCGGGGAGCTGTTTTTT.

The gene calls are TRBV7-9 and TRBJ2-7, with 7 bases matching TRBD1. Looked up from germline, CDR1 is SEHNR and CDR2 is FQNEAQ (reference sequence). This CDR3 has 14 amino acids. J was trimmed by 5 bases and V by 3 bases; bases with no gene match: 7. The CDR3 here is CASSFEGADNEQYF. In DNA form, the CDR3 reads TGTGCCAGCAGCTTTGAGGGGGCTGATAACGAGCAGTACTTC.

The V and J genes are TRBV30 and TRBJ1-1; D not certain. The CDR3 totals 15 residues. V was cut by 3 bases and J by 3 bases, with 17 bases left in between. Germline-derived CDR1 and CDR2 are GTSNPN and SVGIG (reference sequence). CDR3 nucleotide sequence: TGTGCCTGGAGGAATAAGGGAATCGGGGACACTGAAGCTTTCTTT. Translating gives CAWRNKGIGDTEAFF. The full variable domain, completed using reference TRBV30 and TRBJ1-1, is SQTIHQWPATLVQPVGSPLSLECTVEGTSNPNLYWYRQAAGRGLQLLFYSVGIGQISSEVPQNLSASRPQDRQFILSSKKLLLSDSGFYLCAWRNKGIGDTEAFFGQGTRLTVV.

This clone was detected a few times. A junction boundary mismatches the germline segment, possibly from a read error. This sequence joins TRBV28 and TRBJ1-1; 9 positions agree with TRBD1. In germline, CDR1 is MDHEN, CDR2 SYDVKM. The CDR3 is 18 amino acids. For the CDR3, the DNA is TGTGCCAGCAGCCGGGACAGGGCCGGAGTGCGTTTGAACGCTGAAGCTTTCTTT. This translates into CASSRDRAGVRLNAEAFF.

The table lists this clone with a few counts. This CDR3 reads CAWSVEVNIQYF. CDR3 nucleotide sequence: TGTGCCTGGAGTGTCGAGGTAAACATTCAGTACTTC. The chain employs TRBV30 and TRBJ2-4; D not certain. The CDR3 is 12 amino acids. Germline assignment: CDR1 GTSNPN and CDR2 SVGIG (reference sequence). V was clipped by 0 bases and J by 6 bases, with 6 bases between them.

The J gene is TRBJ2-2, the V gene TRBV30; possible D gene TRBD1, 6 bases. This CDR3 contains 13 residues. Per the germline V gene, CDR1 is GTSNPN and CDR2 is SVGIG (reference sequence). V gave up 4 bases and J gave up 7 bases, with 13 bases separating them. CDR3 protein: CAWNRAGNGELFF. The CDR3 nucleotides read TGTGCCTGGAACAGGGCGGGTAACGGGGAGCTGTTTTTT.

This clone was counted only a few times. The chain uses TRBV15 and TRBJ1-5; D is ambiguous. Looked up from germline, CDR1 is LNHNV and CDR2 is YYDKDF (reference sequence). Deletions cut 3 bases from V and 5 bases from J, with 5 bases between. The CDR3 runs 12 residues. In DNA form, the CDR3 reads TGTGCCACCAGCAGGGAGTATCAGCCCCAGCATTTT. Protein sequence: CATSREYQPQHF. Using reference TRBV15 and TRBJ1-5 for the parts outside the CDR3, the full variable domain is DAMVIQNPRYQVTQFGKPVTLSCSQTLNHNVMYWYQQKSSQAPKLLFHYYDKDFNNEADTPDNFQSRRPNTSFCFLDIRSPGLGDTAMYLCATSREYQPQHFGDGTRLSIL.

This clone was seen a few times. The chain is built from TRBV18 and TRBJ1-5, with D perhaps TRBD1 (5 bases). The CDR3 totals 14 residues. Trimming stripped 2 bases from V and 6 bases from J, with 11 bases between. Germline CDR1 is KGHSH and CDR2 is LQKENI. CDR3 loop: CASSPSREGQPQHF. As DNA, the CDR3 is TGTGCCAGCTCACCAAGCAGGGAAGGTCAGCCCCAGCATTTT.

The chain employs TRBV5-1 and TRBJ1-5; the match to TRBD1 covers 7 bases. The germline V gene has CDR1 SGHRS and CDR2 YFSETQ. V shed 0 bases, J shed 4 bases, and the junction held 4 bases outside the gene matches. This CDR3 has 15 amino acids. CDR3 protein: CASSLAGQANQPQHF. CDR3 nucleotides: TGCGCCAGCAGCTTGGCCGGACAGGCTAATCAGCCCCAGCATTTT.

The J gene is TRBJ2-2, the V gene TRBV2; TRBD1 is a possible D gene (6 bases). The length of the CDR3 is 13 residues. V was pared by 3 bases and J by 7 bases, with 9 bases between. The germline CDR1 and CDR2 sequences are SNHLY and FYNNEI. This chain's CDR3 is CASSDGQYGELFF. CDR3 nucleotides: TGTGCCAGCAGTGACGGACAGTACGGGGAGCTGTTTTTT.

The chain links TRBV19 to TRBJ2-7, with D possibly TRBD1 on 6 matching bases. Germline CDR1 reads LNHDA; CDR2 reads SQIVND (reference sequence). The V end was cut by 5 bases, the J end by 3 bases, with 8 bases between. The CDR3 spans 12 residues. CDR3 DNA sequence: TGTGCCAGTAGTCAGGGGTACTACGAGCAGTACTTC. This gives the protein CASSQGYYEQYF.